Listed below are T cell receptor beta chains from one sample, sequenced in a study of blood T cell repertoires in COVID-19. Profiling relied on immunoSEQ multiplex PCR, and the TCRdb table lists in-frame clones only, not all of them. The sample yields 200,000 to 300,000 clones, around 87% seen once. Sequenced material: peripheral blood. The receptors derive from a woman under 40 who had recovered from COVID-19. Both conserved end residues are part of each CDR3. Each record gives: J gene, D gene, V gene, clone size, CDR3 protein, CDR3 DNA. A D gene is named only where the DNA matches it firmly. Clone size appears in some rows only: once, few, many, or a class for an expanded clone.

>TRBJ1-2|TRBD1|TRBV11-2|NA
CASSLLVGGQGAGGYTF
TGTGCCAGCAGCTTATTAGTCGGGGGACAGGGGGCTGGCGGCTACACCTTC
>TRBJ2-3|NA|TRBV5-1|NA
CASSPLGGTTDTQYF
TGCGCCAGCAGCCCTCTCGGCGGGACCACAGATACGCAGTATTTT
>TRBJ2-1|NA|TRBV27|NA
CASSLVLGTQKVNEQFF
TGTGCCAGCAGTTTAGTTTTAGGGACACAGAAGGTCAATGAGCAGTTCTTC
>TRBJ2-3|NA|TRBV6-5|NA
CASRSTTDTQYF
TGTGCCAGCAGATCCACTACAGATACGCAGTATTTT
>TRBJ2-1|TRBD2|TRBV9|once
CASSVSPKRLARFNEQFF
TGTGCCAGCAGCGTATCCCCTAAGAGACTAGCGAGGTTTAATGAGCAGTTCTTC
>TRBJ1-1|NA|TRBV10-1|NA
CASSEYNSLDEAFF
TGCGCCAGCAGTGAGTATAACAGCTTGGATGAAGCTTTCTTT
>TRBJ2-7|NA|TRBV7-2|few
CASSQWSLALDYEQYF
TGTGCCAGCAGCCAATGGAGTTTAGCCCTCGACTACGAGCAGTACTTC
>TRBJ1-2|TRBD1|TRBV5-1|NA
CASSLEAGGFGYTF
TGCGCCAGCAGCTTGGAGGCAGGGGGTTTTGGCTACACCTTC
>TRBJ1-1|NA|TRBV18|NA
CASSPPSGRGNTEAFF
TGTGCCAGCTCACCACCGTCGGGCAGGGGGAACACTGAAGCTTTCTTT
>TRBJ2-3|TRBD1|TRBV18|NA
CASSPTGASRDTQYF
TGTGCCAGCTCACCGACAGGGGCCTCGAGAGATACGCAGTATTTT
>TRBJ1-3|NA|TRBV21-1|few
CASSKEDWEDYRGPGNTIYF
TGTGCCAGCAGCAAAGAGGACTGGGAGGATTACAGGGGGCCTGGAAACACCATATATTTT
>TRBJ2-1|NA|TRBV19|NA
CASSISRTENNEQFF
TGTGCCAGTAGTATCAGCCGGACAGAAAACAATGAGCAGTTCTTC
>TRBJ1-6|NA|TRBV5-6|NA
CASSLAQGLDSPLHF
TGTGCCAGCAGCTTGGCACAGGGTTTGGATTCACCCCTCCACTTT
>TRBJ2-1|NA|TRBV7-9|few
CASSFAPPGSVYNEQFF
TGTGCCAGCAGCTTCGCACCTCCAGGGTCTGTCTACAATGAGCAGTTCTTC
>TRBJ2-3|NA|TRBV6-2/TRBV6-3|NA
CASSQLTDTQYF
TGTGCCAGCAGTCAACTCACAGATACGCAGTATTTT
>TRBJ2-1|TRBD2|TRBV11-2|NA
CASSLLAGGRNEQFF
TGTGCCAGCAGCTTACTTGCGGGGGGAAGAAATGAGCAGTTCTTC
>TRBJ2-1|NA|TRBV7-3|NA
CASSQGGSSYNEQFF
TGTGCCAGCAGCCAGGGGGGCAGCTCCTACAATGAGCAGTTCTTC
>TRBJ1-5|NA|TRBV5-4|few
CASSEGQGNQPQHF
TGTGCCAGCAGCGAAGGACAAGGCAATCAGCCCCAGCATTTT
>TRBJ2-7|TRBD2|TRBV5-1|NA
CASTRGAYEQYF
TGCGCCAGCACCCGGGGGGCCTACGAGCAGTACTTC
>TRBJ1-5|NA|TRBV3-1/TRBV3-2|NA
CASSQDIGQPQHF
TGTGCCAGCAGCCAAGATATTGGCCAGCCCCAGCATTTT
>TRBJ2-7|NA|TRBV7-6|NA
CASSLEGVAGYEQYF
TGTGCCAGCAGCTTAGAGGGGGTAGCGGGTTACGAGCAGTACTTC
>TRBJ2-5|TRBD2|TRBV7-9|NA
CASSLSGTRLNGTQYF
TGTGCCAGCAGCTTGTCCGGGACTAGATTAAATGGGACCCAGTACTTC
>TRBJ1-6|NA|TRBV2|few
CASSVTGGNSPLHF
TGTGCCAGCAGCGTTACAGGTGGTAATTCACCCCTCCACTTT
>TRBJ2-3|TRBD2|TRBV7-8|NA
CASLLAGGEDTQYF
TGTGCCAGTCTACTAGCGGGGGGGGAAGATACGCAGTATTTT
>TRBJ2-5|NA|TRBV5-1|NA
CASSHQTDQETQYF
TGCGCCAGCAGCCACCAGACAGACCAAGAGACCCAGTACTTC
>TRBJ2-4|NA|TRBV2|NA
CASSEQGGGIAKNIQYF
TGTGCCAGCAGTGAACAGGGGGGAGGAATCGCCAAAAACATTCAGTACTTC
>TRBJ2-1|TRBD2|TRBV24-1|NA
CATSAGRLYNEQFF
TGTGCCACCAGTGCCGGGAGGCTTTACAATGAGCAGTTCTTC
>TRBJ1-2|NA|TRBV5-6|NA
CASRSQGNYGYTF
TGTGCCAGCAGATCCCAGGGAAACTATGGCTACACCTTC
>TRBJ2-7|TRBD1|TRBV5-1|NA
CASSWGQAYEQYF
TGCGCCAGCAGCTGGGGACAGGCCTACGAGCAGTACTTC